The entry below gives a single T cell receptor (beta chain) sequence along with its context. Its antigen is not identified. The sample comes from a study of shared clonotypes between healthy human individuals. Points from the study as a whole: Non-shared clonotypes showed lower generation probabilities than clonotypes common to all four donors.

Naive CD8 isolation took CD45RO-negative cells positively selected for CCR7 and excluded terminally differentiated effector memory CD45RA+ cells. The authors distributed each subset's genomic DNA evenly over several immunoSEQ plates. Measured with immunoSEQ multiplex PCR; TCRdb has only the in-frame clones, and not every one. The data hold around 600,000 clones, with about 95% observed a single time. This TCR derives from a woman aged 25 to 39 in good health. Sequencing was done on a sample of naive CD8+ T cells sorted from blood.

Here the CDR3 reads CASSLAGGDTQYF. CDR3 nucleotide sequence: TGTGCCAGCAGCTTAGCTGGGGGAGATACGCAGTATTTT. V usage is TRBV7-9 and J usage is TRBJ2-3, with D perhaps assigned TRBD1 or TRBD2 (5 bases each). The CDR3 length is 13 residues. The V end lost 0 bases, the J end lost 5 bases, and 6 bases lay between the germline ends. The germline gives CDR1 SEHNR, CDR2 FQNEAQ (reference sequence).